Listed here are 29 T cell receptor beta chains from one sample, sequenced in a study of T cell repertoires in cytomegalovirus infection. TCRdb processed the reads anew with MiXCR; each CDR3 protein has one entry. The sample gives about 920,000 distinct CDR3 sequences, around a third of which show up once; over 11% is in the top ten. Antigens of these TCRs are unknown. Sample: cultured CD8+ T cells from PBMCs, taken from culture after CMV antigen stimulation. The receptors shown here come from a human donor in good health (CMV status not recorded). Some clones in this sample may be carry-over from other donors' samples.

V and J are TRBV7-9 and TRBJ2-7; D might be TRBD1 (6 bases). CDR1 is SEHNR, CDR2 FQNEAQ, per germline (reference sequence). V was cut by 4 bases and J by 2 bases, with 21 bases left in between. The CDR3 is 17 amino acids. The CDR3 DNA reads as TGTGCCAGCAGCTCTACGGCCCCCGGGACAAGACCCTACGAGCAGTACTTC. It yields the protein CASSSTAPGTRPYEQYF.

In regard to this clonotype: A much larger clone differs by one base, so this may be a read error. The gene calls are TRBV10-3 and TRBJ2-7, with 10 nucleotides matching TRBD2. Germline-derived CDR1 and CDR2 are ENHRY and SYGVKD. The CDR3 has 14 amino acids. The CDR3: CTISERGGSYEQYV. The DNA of the CDR3 is TGTACCATCAGTGAGCGGGGGGGATCCTACGAGCAGTACGTC.

This clonotype was seen many times. V usage is TRBV10-3 and J usage is TRBJ1-2; D is unclear. Germline V gives CDR1 ENHRY, CDR2 SYGVKD. This CDR3 is 15 amino acids long. Trimming took 7 bases from V and 4 from J, leaving 19 bases between them. The chain's CDR3 is CAITRTEGRIYGYTF. CDR3 nucleotides: TGTGCCATCACGAGGACGGAAGGCAGGATCTATGGCTACACCTTC.

There are a few counts of this clonotype. This rearrangement joins TRBV19 to TRBJ1-2; 8 bases map to TRBD1. V shed 5 bases and J 13 bases; nucleotides not matched to a gene: 15. Germline V gives CDR1 LNHDA, CDR2 SQIVND (reference sequence). This CDR3 is 14 amino acids long. This CDR3 is CASSFSGGETWGTF. The CDR3 bases are TGTGCCAGTAGTTTCTCAGGGGGCGAGACGTGGGGCACCTTC. Looking up the rest from reference TRBV19 and TRBJ1-2 gives the full variable domain: DGGITQSPKYLFRKEGQNVTLSCEQNLNHDAMYWYRQDPGQGLRLIYYSQIVNDFQKGDIAEGYSVSREKKESFPLTVTSAQKNPTAFYLCASSFSGGETWGTFGSGTRLTVV.

Comments on this clonotype: This may stem from a read error, because a much larger clone lies one nucleotide away. The CDR3 coding sequence is TGTGCCAGCAGCTACGACAACTTTAATCAGCCCCAGCATTTT. Its protein is CASSYDNFNQPQHF. The genes are TRBV7-9 and TRBJ1-5; D is unresolved. In germline, CDR1 is SEHNR, CDR2 FQNEAQ (reference sequence). CDR3 length: 14 amino acids. V dropped 4 bases and J dropped 4 bases, with 11 bases sitting between them.

This clonotype was counted at least ten times. The rearrangement uses TRBV7-6 and TRBJ1-5, with unresolved D. The CDR3 spans 13 residues. Germline V CDR1 and CDR2: SGHVS, FNYEAQ. V lost 6 bases and J lost 4, with 10 bases in between. Here the CDR3 DNA reads TGTGCCAGCAGTCGAAATGGAAATCAGCCCCAGCATTTT. It yields the protein CASSRNGNQPQHF.

In its sample, this clonotype was seen a few times. A much larger clonotype is one base distant, so this may be a read error. The V gene is TRBV7-2, the J gene TRBJ2-1; perhaps D is TRBD1 or TRBD2 (6 bases each). CDR3 length: 13 residues. V was shortened by 1 base and J by 8 bases, with 9 bases between the two germline ends. Germline CDR1 is SGHTA and CDR2 is FQGNSA. CDR3 residues: CASSLGGAHEQFF. The CDR3 coding sequence is TGTGCCAGCAGCTTAGGGGGGGCCCATGAGCAGTTCTTC.

Note on this clonotype: Given a much more abundant clone one base away, this may be a read error. The chain uses TRBV6-8 and TRBJ2-1; perhaps TRBD1 as D (5 bases). Trimming removed 11 bases from V and 0 bases from J, with 17 bases in between. Per the germline V gene, CDR1 is MNHGY and CDR2 is SAAAGT. This CDR3 is built from 15 residues. CDR3 in DNA: TGTGCCGGCAATCAGGGTTCTCCCTCCTACAATGAGCAGTTCTTC. Amino acids: CAGNQGSPSYNEQFF.

The V gene is TRBV12-5, the J gene TRBJ2-1, with no clear D. The V end lost 1 base, the J end lost 2 bases, and 6 bases lay between the germline ends. This CDR3 spans 14 amino acids. CDR1 is LGHNT, CDR2 FRNRAP, per germline. Written as DNA, the CDR3 is TGTGCTAGTGGTTTGGGGCAGGCCTACAATGAGCAGTTCTTC. It yields the protein CASGLGQAYNEQFF.

Concerning this clonotype: This may be a read error: a much more frequent sequence differs by one nucleotide. This chain links TRBV7-6 with TRBJ2-5; 10 bases agree with TRBD1. Germline CDR1 SGHVS, CDR2 FNYEAQ. This CDR3 has 17 residues. CDR3 amino acids: CANSSPGQGSLWETQYF. The CDR3, as DNA: TGTGCCAACAGCTCTCCGGGACAGGGGTCCCTGTGGGAGACCCAGTACTTC.

This chain joins TRBV7-3 and TRBJ2-7; 12 positions match TRBD1. Germline-derived CDR1 and CDR2 are SGHTA and FQGTGA. V gave up 5 bases and J gave up 4 bases; unmatched junction bases: 6. The CDR3 consists of 15 residues. CDR3: CASSGTGGAEYEQYV. In nucleotides, the CDR3 is TGTGCCAGCAGCGGGACAGGGGGCGCGGAGTACGAGCAGTACGTC.

Many counts were recorded for this clonotype. The CDR3 DNA follows: TGTGCCAGCAGCTTACAGGCCAATGAGCAGTTCTTC. It translates to CASSLQANEQFF. The V gene is TRBV7-9, the J gene TRBJ2-1; D is unresolved. The CDR3 runs to 12 residues. The V and J ends lost 2 bases and 6 bases respectively, with 5 bases between them. Germline lookup yields CDR1 SEHNR and CDR2 FQNEAQ (reference sequence). The full variable domain, rest sourced from reference TRBV7-9 and TRBJ2-1, is DTGVSQNPRHKITKRGQNVTFRCDPISEHNRLYWYRQTLGQGPEFLTYFQNEAQLEKSRLLSDRFSAERPKGSFSTLEIQRTEQGDSAMYLCASSLQANEQFFGPGTRLTVL.

This clonotype was detected a few times. V gene TRBV29-1 combines with J gene TRBJ1-2, with a weak D call TRBD1 (5 bases). V was clipped by 1 base and J by 6 bases, with 15 bases between them. Germline values: CDR1 SQVTM, CDR2 ANQGSEA. The CDR3 consists of 14 residues. The CDR3 coding sequence is TGCAGCGTTGAAGCTTGGGACGGGCTACATGGCTACACCTTC. It specifies CSVEAWDGLHGYTF. Looking up the rest from reference TRBV29-1 and TRBJ1-2 gives the full variable domain: SAVISQKPSRDICQRGTSLTIQCQVDSQVTMMFWYRQQPGQSLTLIATANQGSEATYESGFVIDKFPISRPNLTFSTLTVSNMSPEDSSIYLCSVEAWDGLHGYTFGSGTRLTVV.

V and J are TRBV20-1 and TRBJ1-2; 7 nucleotides agree with TRBD1. V dropped 0 bases and J dropped 4; count of bases not matched to a gene: 5. This CDR3 is built from 14 residues. CDR1 DFQATT and CDR2 SNEGSKA come from the germline V gene (reference sequence). As DNA, the CDR3 is TGCAGTGCTAGAGATCGATGGACAGGCTATGGCTACACCTTC. Protein sequence: CSARDRWTGYGYTF.

This clonotype appeared a few times. J is TRBJ2-1 and V is TRBV18, with 11 bases aligning to TRBD2. Germline V gene sequence: CDR1 KGHSH, CDR2 LQKENI. With 3 bases clipped from V and 4 bases from J, the junction kept 5 bases outside the gene matches. The CDR3 covers 16 residues. As DNA, the CDR3 is TGTGCCAGCTCACCGGGGACTAGCGGTATATACAATGAGCAGTTCTTC. It is translated as CASSPGTSGIYNEQFF.

This clonotype was found many times. This chain connects TRBV28 to TRBJ1-6; tentatively, D is TRBD1 (5 bases). The V end was cut by 4 bases, the J end by 14 bases, with 21 bases between. Germline CDR1 is MDHEN and CDR2 is SYDVKM. This CDR3 region has 15 residues. CDR3 DNA sequence: TGTGCCAGCAGTTCCTTGACTCGGGGGGATTCGGCCCTCCACTTT. Its protein product is CASSSLTRGDSALHF.

The chain joins TRBV4-3 to TRBJ2-1; D tentatively reads TRBD1 or TRBD2 (5 bases each). Trimming removed 2 bases at V and 8 bases at J, with 19 bases between. Per the germline V gene, CDR1 is LGHNA and CDR2 is YSLEER. There are 16 residues in the CDR3. The CDR3, as DNA: TGCGCCAGCAGCCAATCCCCCCGGGGCTGGGTAGATGAGCAGTTCTTC. Its translation is CASSQSPRGWVDEQFF.

The CDR3 reads CASWTEMNTEAFF. The CDR3 coding sequence is TGTGCCAGTTGGACAGAAATGAACACTGAAGCTTTCTTT. The chain employs TRBV27 and TRBJ1-1, with D possibly being TRBD1 (6 bases). Germline V gives CDR1 MNHEY, CDR2 SMNVEV (reference sequence). There are 13 residues in the CDR3. Trimming took 9 bases from V and 0 from J, leaving 11 bases between them.

This chain uses TRBV3-1 with TRBJ2-5; D is unresolved. Germline V gene lookup returns CDR1 LGHDT and CDR2 YNNKEL (reference sequence). The length of the CDR3 is 14 residues. V was shortened by 4 bases and J by 0 bases, with 9 bases between the two germline ends. CDR3 sequence: CASSLYQYQETQYF. The CDR3, as DNA: TGTGCCAGCAGCCTCTACCAGTACCAAGAGACCCAGTACTTC.

The table lists this clonotype with a few counts. V and J are TRBV11-3 and TRBJ1-1; the D is unclear. The CDR3 spans 13 residues. From germline, CDR1 is SGHNT and CDR2 YENEEA. V lost 5 bases to trimming and J lost 0 bases, with 7 bases between them. CDR3: CASSSFMNTEAFF. The CDR3 nucleotides read TGTGCCAGCAGCAGTTTTATGAACACTGAAGCTTTCTTT.

In regard to this clonotype: An end of the junction differs from the germline gene, which may be a read error. The chain recombines TRBV6-6 with TRBJ2-6; D is unresolved. Germline CDR1 and CDR2: MNHNY and SVGAGI (reference sequence). This CDR3 is 16 amino acids long. The CDR3 bases are TGTGCCAGTATAGGTGTGGATAGCTCTGGGACCAACGTCCTGACTTTC. This gives the protein CASIGVDSSGTNVLTF.

This clonotype was counted ten times or more. The CDR3 nucleotides read TGTGCCAGCAGCTTAGATGGTGGAGGCACTGAAGCTTTCTTT. This encodes CASSLDGGGTEAFF. The chain joins TRBV7-2 to TRBJ1-1; D is ambiguous. CDR1 and CDR2 from the germline V gene are SGHTA and FQGNSA. V lost 1 base and J lost 4, with 10 bases in between. This CDR3 has 14 residues.

The gene calls are TRBV4-1 and TRBJ1-2, with 7 positions matching TRBD1. There are 14 residues in the CDR3. Trimming removed 4 bases from V and 2 bases from J; junction bases left unmatched: 4. The germline V gene encodes CDR1 MGHRA and CDR2 YSYEKL. The CDR3 sequence: CASSPTTGNYGYTF. The CDR3 region has the DNA TGCGCCAGCAGCCCCACGACAGGGAACTATGGCTACACCTTC.

The rearrangement links TRBV7-9 to TRBJ1-2; the D gene is possibly TRBD1 (6 bases). Germline V gene lookup returns CDR1 SEHNR and CDR2 FQNEAQ (reference sequence). Trimming removed 8 bases from V and 9 bases from J, with 16 bases in between. The CDR3 sequence is 12 residues long. CDR3 sequence reads: CASGFHRDSYTF. The CDR3 nucleotides are TGTGCCAGCGGTTTCCACAGGGATAGCTACACCTTC.

The V and J genes are TRBV29-1 and TRBJ1-2; D gene ambiguous. The CDR3 sequence is 12 residues long. Between the trimmed V and J ends, which lost 3 bases and 1 base, there was a span of 6 bases. CDR1 SQVTM and CDR2 ANQGSEA come from the germline V gene. CDR3 in amino acids: CSVDGVNYGYTF. CDR3 bases: TGCAGCGTTGATGGGGTTAACTATGGCTACACCTTC.

This clonotype has a handful of counts. The rearrangement links TRBV7-6 to TRBJ2-5; TRBD2 matches 11 bases. CDR3 length equals 18 residues. CDR1 is SGHVS and CDR2 is FNYEAQ in the germline V gene. The J segment lost 1 base and the V segment lost 6 bases, leaving 13 bases of the junction unmatched. CDR3 bases: TGTGCCAGCAGTCGTCCGGCTAGCGGGGGGCCTGGCCAAGAGACCCAGTACTTC. This codes for CASSRPASGGPGQETQYF.

The chain uses TRBV6-2 or TRBV6-3 and TRBJ2-4, with 9 bases aligning to TRBD1. The germline V gene has CDR1 MNHEY and CDR2 SVGEGT. CDR3 length: 17 amino acids. With V trimmed by 2 bases and J by 6 bases, 11 bases remained unmatched. The CDR3 sequence is CASSYPRQGVRGNIQYF. Here the CDR3 DNA reads TGTGCCAGCAGTTACCCCAGACAGGGGGTGAGAGGAAACATTCAGTACTTC.

The table lists this clonotype with a count of one. V gene TRBV7-6 combines with J gene TRBJ2-7; 7 nucleotides line up with TRBD2. Per germline, CDR1 SGHVS and CDR2 FNYEAQ. CDR3 length: 18 residues. The trim removed 2 bases at V and 7 bases at J, leaving 20 bases unmatched. The CDR3 region has the DNA TGTGCCAGCAGCTTAACGCCACGGAAGGAAGCGGGAATGAGGGAGCAGTACTTC. The encoded protein is CASSLTPRKEAGMREQYF.

J is TRBJ2-1 and V is TRBV2; D ambiguous. The CDR3 runs 13 residues. Trimming cost V 4 bases and J 7 bases, with 11 bases left between them. Germline V CDR1 and CDR2: SNHLY, FYNNEI. Written as DNA, the CDR3 is TGTGCCAGCAGTGGGGTCAGTGGGAATGAGCAGTTCTTC. Protein sequence: CASSGVSGNEQFF.